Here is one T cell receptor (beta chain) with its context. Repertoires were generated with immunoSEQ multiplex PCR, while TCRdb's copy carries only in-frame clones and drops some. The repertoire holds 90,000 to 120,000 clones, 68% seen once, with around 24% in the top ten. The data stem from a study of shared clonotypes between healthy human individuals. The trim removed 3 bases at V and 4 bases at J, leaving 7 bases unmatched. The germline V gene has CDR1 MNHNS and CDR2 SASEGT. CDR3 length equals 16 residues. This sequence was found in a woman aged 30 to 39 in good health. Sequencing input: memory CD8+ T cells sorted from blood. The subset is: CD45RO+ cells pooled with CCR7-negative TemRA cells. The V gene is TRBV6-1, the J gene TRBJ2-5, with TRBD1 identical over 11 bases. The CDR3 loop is CASSEIPGQGGETQYF. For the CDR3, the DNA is TGTGCCAGCAGTGAGATACCGGGACAGGGGGGAGAGACCCAGTACTTC.